This T cell receptor beta chain was captured by sequencing in a study of post-analysis software for immune sequencing data. About the study: The cohort encompassed relapsing-remitting, secondary progressive and progressive-relapsing multiple sclerosis disease courses. General study points: Samples from one preparation batch, clustered by F measure, grouped strongly together. Normalized Chao1 diversity in multiple sclerosis patients fell significantly below that of controls. Patients used about 5 TRBV segments, including TRBV5-6, TRBV5-1 and TRBV20-1, more often than controls.

Of note for this clonotype: Its antigen is still unknown.

Built from TCR beta cDNA, the libraries had unique molecular identifiers in them. T cells, 1 to 10 million of them, yielded a few hundred thousand cDNA molecules. MiXCR was run by TCRdb on the PCR reads, yielding one entry per CDR3 protein. The table has fewer than 850,000 distinct CDR3 sequences, 25% to 30% seen once; the top ten hold around 0.55%. The CDR3 consists of 13 residues. Germline V lookup: CDR1 SNHLY, CDR2 FYNNEI. Trimming stripped 10 bases from V and 5 bases from J, with 15 bases between. The sample comprised blood. This sequence was found in a girl under 18 with multiple sclerosis. This sequence joins TRBV2 and TRBJ2-1; D perhaps matches TRBD2 (5 bases). Here the CDR3 reads CAIHRRTNNEQFF. CDR3 DNA sequence: TGTGCCATACATAGGAGGACGAACAATGAGCAGTTCTTC.